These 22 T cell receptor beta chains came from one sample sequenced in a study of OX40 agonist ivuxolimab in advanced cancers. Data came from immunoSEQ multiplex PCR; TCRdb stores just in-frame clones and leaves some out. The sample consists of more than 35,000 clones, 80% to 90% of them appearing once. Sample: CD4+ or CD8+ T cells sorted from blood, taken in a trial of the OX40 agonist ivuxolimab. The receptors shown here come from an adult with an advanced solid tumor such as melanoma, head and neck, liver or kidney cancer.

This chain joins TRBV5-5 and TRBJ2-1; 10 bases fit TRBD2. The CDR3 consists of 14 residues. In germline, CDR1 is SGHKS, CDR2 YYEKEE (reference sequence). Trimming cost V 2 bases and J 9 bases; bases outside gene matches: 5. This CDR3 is CASSLAGGPTEQFF. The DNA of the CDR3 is TGTGCCAGCAGCTTAGCGGGGGGGCCGACTGAGCAGTTCTTC.

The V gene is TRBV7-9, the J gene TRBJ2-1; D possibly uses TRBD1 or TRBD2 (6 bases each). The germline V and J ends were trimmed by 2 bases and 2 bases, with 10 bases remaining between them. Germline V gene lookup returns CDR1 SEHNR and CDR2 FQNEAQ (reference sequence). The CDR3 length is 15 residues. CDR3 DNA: TGTGCCAGCAGCTTATTGGGGGGCCCCTACAATGAGCAGTTCTTC. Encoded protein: CASSLLGGPYNEQFF.

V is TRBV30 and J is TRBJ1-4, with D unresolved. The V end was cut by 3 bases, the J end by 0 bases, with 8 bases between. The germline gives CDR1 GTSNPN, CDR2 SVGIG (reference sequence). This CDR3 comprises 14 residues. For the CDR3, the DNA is TGTGCCTGGAGCGCCGACTCAACTAATGAAAAACTGTTTTTT. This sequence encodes CAWSADSTNEKLFF.

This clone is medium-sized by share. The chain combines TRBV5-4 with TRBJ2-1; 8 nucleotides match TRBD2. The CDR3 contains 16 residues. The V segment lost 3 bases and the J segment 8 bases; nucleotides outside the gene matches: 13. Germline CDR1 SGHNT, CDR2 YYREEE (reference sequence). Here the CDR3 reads CASSSIGTRVSYEQFF. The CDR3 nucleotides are TGTGCCAGCAGCTCAATCGGGACTAGGGTCTCCTATGAGCAGTTCTTC.

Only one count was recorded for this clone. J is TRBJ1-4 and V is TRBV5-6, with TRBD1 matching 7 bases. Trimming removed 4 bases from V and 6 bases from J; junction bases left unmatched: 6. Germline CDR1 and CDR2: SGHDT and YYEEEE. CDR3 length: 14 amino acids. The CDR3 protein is CASSLGGGYEKLFF. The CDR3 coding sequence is TGTGCCAGCAGCCTAGGGGGCGGATATGAAAAACTGTTTTTT.

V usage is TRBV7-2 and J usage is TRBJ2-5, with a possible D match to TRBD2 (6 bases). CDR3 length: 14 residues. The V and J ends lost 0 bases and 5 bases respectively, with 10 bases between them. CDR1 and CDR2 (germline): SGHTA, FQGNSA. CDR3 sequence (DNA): TGTGCCAGCAGCTTAGCGTCAGGGAGGGAGACCCAGTACTTC. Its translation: CASSLASGRETQYF.

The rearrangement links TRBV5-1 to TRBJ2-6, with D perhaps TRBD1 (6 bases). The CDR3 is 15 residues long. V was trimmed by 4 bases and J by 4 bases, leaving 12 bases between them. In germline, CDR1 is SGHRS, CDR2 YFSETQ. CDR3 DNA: TGCGCCAGCAGCGACACAGGGCCCGGGGCCAACGTCCTGACTTTC. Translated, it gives CASSDTGPGANVLTF.

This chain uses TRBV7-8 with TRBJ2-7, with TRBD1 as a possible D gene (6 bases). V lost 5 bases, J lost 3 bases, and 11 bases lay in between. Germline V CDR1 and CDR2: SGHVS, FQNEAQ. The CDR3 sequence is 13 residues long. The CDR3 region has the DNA TGTGCCAGCAGCCGACAGGAGGACTACGAGCAGTACTTC. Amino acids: CASSRQEDYEQYF. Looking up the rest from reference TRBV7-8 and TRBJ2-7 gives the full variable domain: GAGVSQSPRYKVAKRGQDVALRCDPISGHVSLFWYQQALGQGPEFLTYFQNEAQLDKSGLPSDRFFAERPEGSVSTLKIQRTQQEDSAVYLCASSRQEDYEQYFGPGTRLTVT.

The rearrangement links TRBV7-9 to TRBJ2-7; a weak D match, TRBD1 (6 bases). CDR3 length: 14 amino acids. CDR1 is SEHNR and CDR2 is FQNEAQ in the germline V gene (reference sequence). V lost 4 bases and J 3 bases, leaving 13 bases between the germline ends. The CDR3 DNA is TGTGCCAGCAGCTACGCCGGGACACGCTACGAGCAGTACTTC. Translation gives CASSYAGTRYEQYF.

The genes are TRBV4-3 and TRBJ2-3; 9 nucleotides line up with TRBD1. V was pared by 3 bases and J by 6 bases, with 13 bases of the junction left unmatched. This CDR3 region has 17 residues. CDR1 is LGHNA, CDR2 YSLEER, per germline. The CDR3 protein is CASSQKIQGASLDTQYF. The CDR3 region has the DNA TGCGCCAGCAGCCAGAAGATACAGGGGGCTTCTTTGGATACGCAGTATTTT.

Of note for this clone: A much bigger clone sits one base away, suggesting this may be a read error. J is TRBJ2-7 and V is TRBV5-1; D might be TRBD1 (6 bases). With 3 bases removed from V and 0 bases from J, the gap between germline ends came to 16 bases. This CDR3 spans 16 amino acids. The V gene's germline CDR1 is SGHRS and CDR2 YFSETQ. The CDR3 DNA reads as TGCGCCAGCAGCTCCGCCACAGGGCTTGTCTCCTACGAGCAGTACTTC. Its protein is CASSSATGLVSYEQYF.

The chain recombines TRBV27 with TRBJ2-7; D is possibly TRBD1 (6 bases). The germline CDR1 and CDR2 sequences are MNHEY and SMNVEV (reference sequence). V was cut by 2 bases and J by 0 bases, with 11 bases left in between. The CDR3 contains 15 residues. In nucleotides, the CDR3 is TGTGCCAGCAGTTTACTGGGACATATCTCCTACGAGCAGTACTTC. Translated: CASSLLGHISYEQYF.

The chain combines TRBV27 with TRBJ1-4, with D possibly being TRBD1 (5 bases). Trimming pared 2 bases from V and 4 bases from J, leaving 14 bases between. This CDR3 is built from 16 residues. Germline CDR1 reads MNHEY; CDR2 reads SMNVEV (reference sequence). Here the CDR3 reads CASSLGGDSFNEKLFF. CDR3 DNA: TGTGCCAGCAGTTTAGGGGGTGACAGCTTTAATGAAAAACTGTTTTTT. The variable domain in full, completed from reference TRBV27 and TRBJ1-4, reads EAQVTQNPRYLITVTGKKLTVTCSQNMNHEYMSWYRQDPGLGLRQIYYSMNVEVTDKGDVPEGYKVSRKEKRNFPLILESPSPNQTSLYFCASSLGGDSFNEKLFFGSGTQLSVL.

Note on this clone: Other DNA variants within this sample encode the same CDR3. CDR3 coding DNA: TGTGCCAGCACCAACATGGGACGACGAGATTTCCTTTCGCCCCTCCACTTT. Encoded protein: CASTNMGRRDFLSPLHF. V usage is TRBV27 and J usage is TRBJ1-6; a possible D gene is TRBD1 (5 bases). The V and J ends lost 7 bases and 13 bases respectively, with 29 bases between them. In germline, CDR1 is MNHEY, CDR2 SMNVEV (reference sequence). The CDR3 is 17 amino acids.

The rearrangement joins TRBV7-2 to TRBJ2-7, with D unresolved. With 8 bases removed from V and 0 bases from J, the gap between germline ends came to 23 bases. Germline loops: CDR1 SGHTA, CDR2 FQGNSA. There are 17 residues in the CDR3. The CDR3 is CASADSRIATVSYEQYF. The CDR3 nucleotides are TGTGCCAGCGCCGATTCCCGAATTGCCACAGTCTCCTACGAGCAGTACTTC.

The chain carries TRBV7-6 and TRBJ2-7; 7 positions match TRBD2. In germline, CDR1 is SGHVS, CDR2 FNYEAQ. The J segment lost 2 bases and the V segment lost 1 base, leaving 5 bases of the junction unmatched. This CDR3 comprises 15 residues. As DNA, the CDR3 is TGTGCCAGCAGCTTAGGGGGAGGGCCCACCTACGAGCAGTACTTC. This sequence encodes CASSLGGGPTYEQYF.

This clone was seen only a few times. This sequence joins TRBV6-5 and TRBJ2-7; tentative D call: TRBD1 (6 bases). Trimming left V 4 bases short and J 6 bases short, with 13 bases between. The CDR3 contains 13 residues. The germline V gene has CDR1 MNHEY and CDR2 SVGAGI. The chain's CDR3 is CASSSVQGSEQYF. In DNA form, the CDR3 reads TGTGCCAGCAGTTCGGTACAGGGCTCCGAGCAGTACTTC.

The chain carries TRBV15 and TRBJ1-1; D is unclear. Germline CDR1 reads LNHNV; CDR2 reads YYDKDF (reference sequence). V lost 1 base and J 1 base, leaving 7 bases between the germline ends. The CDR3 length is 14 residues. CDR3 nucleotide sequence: TGTGCCACCAGCAGAGTGGGCTCGAACACTGAAGCTTTCTTT. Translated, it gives CATSRVGSNTEAFF. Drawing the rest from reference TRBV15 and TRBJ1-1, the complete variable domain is DAMVIQNPRYQVTQFGKPVTLSCSQTLNHNVMYWYQQKSSQAPKLLFHYYDKDFNNEADTPDNFQSRRPNTSFCFLDIRSPGLGDTAMYLCATSRVGSNTEAFFGQGTRLTVV.

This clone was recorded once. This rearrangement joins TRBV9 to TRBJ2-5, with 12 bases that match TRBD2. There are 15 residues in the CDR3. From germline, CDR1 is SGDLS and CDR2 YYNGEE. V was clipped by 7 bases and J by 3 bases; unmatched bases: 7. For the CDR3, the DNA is TGTGCCAGCGACTCTAGCGGGGGGGCGAAAGAGACCCAGTACTTC. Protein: CASDSSGGAKETQYF.

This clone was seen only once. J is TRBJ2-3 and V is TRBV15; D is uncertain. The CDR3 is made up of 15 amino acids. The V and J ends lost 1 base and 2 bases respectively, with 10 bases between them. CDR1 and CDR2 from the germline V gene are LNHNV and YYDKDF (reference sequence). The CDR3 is CATSRVGGPTDTQYF. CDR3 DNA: TGTGCCACCAGCAGAGTTGGTGGCCCCACAGATACGCAGTATTTT. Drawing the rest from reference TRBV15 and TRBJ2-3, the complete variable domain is DAMVIQNPRYQVTQFGKPVTLSCSQTLNHNVMYWYQQKSSQAPKLLFHYYDKDFNNEADTPDNFQSRRPNTSFCFLDIRSPGLGDTAMYLCATSRVGGPTDTQYFGPGTRLTVL.

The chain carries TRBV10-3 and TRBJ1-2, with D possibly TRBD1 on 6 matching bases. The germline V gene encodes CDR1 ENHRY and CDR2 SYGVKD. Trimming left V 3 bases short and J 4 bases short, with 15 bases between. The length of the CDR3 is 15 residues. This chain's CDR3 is CAISDAGIRGYGYTF. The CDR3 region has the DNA TGTGCCATCAGTGACGCCGGGATCAGGGGCTATGGCTACACCTTC.

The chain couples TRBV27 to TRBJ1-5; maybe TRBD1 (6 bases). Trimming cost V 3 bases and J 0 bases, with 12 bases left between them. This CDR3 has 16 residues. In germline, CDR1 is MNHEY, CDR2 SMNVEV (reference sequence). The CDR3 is CASSFARGGSNQPQHF. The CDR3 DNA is TGTGCCAGCAGTTTCGCTAGGGGGGGTAGCAATCAGCCCCAGCATTTT.